This T cell receptor (beta chain) derives from a study of CD8 T cells in ankylosing spondylitis. Quantitative 5'-RACE with molecular barcodes generated TCR beta libraries. TCRdb reanalysed the 5' RACE reads using MiXCR and keeps one entry per CDR3 protein. The sample has hundreds of thousands of distinct CDR3 sequences, about an eighth seen once. Deletions cut 6 bases from V and 2 bases from J, with 10 bases between. The length of the CDR3 is 12 residues. Per germline, CDR1 DFQATT and CDR2 SNEGSKA (reference sequence). The table lists this clonotype with many counts. Its antigen is unidentified. Findings and limits, study-wide: With a CD8+ phenotype, disease-linked clones were relatively rare in peripheral blood. A TCR beta motif of about eight highly homologous variants appeared characteristic of ankylosing spondylitis blood. Reported data indicate significant enrichment of disease-linked clones within matched ankylosing spondylitis synovial fluid.

The TCR comes from a male donor with ankylosing spondylitis. This chain links TRBV20-1 with TRBJ1-1; possibly TRBD1 for D (5 bases). The sequencing input was blood, either unsorted or a sorted T cell fraction (not recorded which). The DNA for the CDR3 is TGCAGTGCCTCGACAGAAAACACTGAAGCTTTCTTT. Translation gives CSASTENTEAFF.